One sample yielded the 12 T cell receptor beta chains listed below, sequenced in a study of cytomegalovirus exposure and HLA in healthy donors. Using immunoSEQ multiplex PCR, the repertoire was profiled, and TCRdb retains in-frame clones only, with some absent. The repertoire holds roughly 180,000 clones, with 86% as singletons. Specimen: PBMCs. These receptors were taken from a man aged 25-45 years in good health and CMV-seropositive.

This sequence joins TRBV28 and TRBJ2-2; the D call may be TRBD1 or TRBD2 (6 bases each). The CDR3 spans 14 residues. The ends were cut back, 8 bases at V and 2 bases at J, with 12 bases in the middle. Germline V gene data show CDR1 as MDHEN and CDR2 as SYDVKM. This CDR3 is CASREGGNTGELFF. Here the CDR3 DNA reads TGTGCCAGCCGAGAGGGGGGAAACACCGGGGAGCTGTTTTTT.

The rearrangement links TRBV6-5 to TRBJ2-3; 13 bases map to TRBD2. The length of the CDR3 is 14 residues. Germline trimming cut 4 bases from V and 9 bases from J; bases unmatched to any gene: 4. The V gene's germline CDR1 is MNHEY and CDR2 SVGAGI. CDR3 nucleotides: TGTGCCAGCAGTTCCGGGACTAGCGGGACCACGCAGTATTTT. Amino acid sequence: CASSSGTSGTTQYF.

Only one count was recorded for this clone. The chain combines TRBV27 with TRBJ2-3; tentatively, D is TRBD1 or TRBD2 (5 bases each). Germline V lookup: CDR1 MNHEY, CDR2 SMNVEV (reference sequence). The V and J ends lost 7 bases and 0 bases respectively, with 14 bases between them. The CDR3 contains 15 residues. CDR3 in amino acids: CASTALGDSTDTQYF. DNA for the CDR3: TGTGCCAGCACCGCCCTAGGGGACAGCACAGATACGCAGTATTTT.

The V and J genes are TRBV15 and TRBJ2-3, with D possibly TRBD2 on 6 matching bases. The V gene's germline CDR1 is LNHNV and CDR2 YYDKDF (reference sequence). The CDR3 covers 14 residues. The V and J ends lost 3 bases and 4 bases respectively, with 11 bases between them. Here the CDR3 DNA reads TGTGCCACCAGCAGCGGGGGTAGCGCAGATACGCAGTATTTT. This gives the protein CATSSGGSADTQYF.

The chain has TRBV5-1 and TRBJ2-3; 7 bases map to TRBD2. This CDR3 has 16 amino acids. With 0 bases clipped from V and 2 bases from J, the junction kept 6 bases outside the gene matches. Germline-derived CDR1 and CDR2 are SGHRS and YFSETQ. CDR3 sequence (DNA): TGCGCCAGCAGCTTGGAGGCGGGAGCAGACACAGATACGCAGTATTTT. Protein: CASSLEAGADTDTQYF. The variable domain in full, completed from reference TRBV5-1 and TRBJ2-3, reads KAGVTQTPRYLIKTRGQQVTLSCSPISGHRSVSWYQQTPGQGLQFLFEYFSETQRNKGNFPGRFSGRQFSNSRSEMNVSTLELGDSALYLCASSLEAGADTDTQYFGPGTRLTVL.

The CDR3 loop is CASSRGMNTEAFF. The CDR3, as DNA: TGTGCCAGCAGCCGAGGCATGAACACTGAAGCTTTCTTT. The J gene is TRBJ1-1, the V gene TRBV6-5; D gene uncertain. Germline CDR1 reads MNHEY; CDR2 reads SVGAGI. V dropped 6 bases and J dropped 0 bases, with 8 bases sitting between them. This CDR3 has 13 amino acids.

This clone was counted a single time. The rearrangement links TRBV9 to TRBJ1-4; TRBD1 might be the D (5 bases). There are 16 residues in the CDR3. From germline, CDR1 is SGDLS and CDR2 YYNGEE. Trimming took off 2 bases at V and 8 bases at J, with 19 bases between the two ends. The CDR3 region has the DNA TGTGCCAGCAGCGTGGATTTGGACACGGGAAAGGAAAAACTGTTTTTT. Its protein is CASSVDLDTGKEKLFF.

The chain couples TRBV5-1 to TRBJ2-7; 11 nucleotides align to TRBD2. V lost 0 bases to trimming and J lost 2 bases; unmatched junction nucleotides: 10. This CDR3 has 18 amino acids. Germline V gene lookup returns CDR1 SGHRS and CDR2 YFSETQ. CDR3 protein: CASSLEQTSGIVAYEQYF. The CDR3 coding sequence is TGCGCCAGCAGCTTGGAACAGACTAGCGGGATCGTGGCCTACGAGCAGTACTTC. The whole variable domain, remainder taken from reference TRBV5-1 and TRBJ2-7, is KAGVTQTPRYLIKTRGQQVTLSCSPISGHRSVSWYQQTPGQGLQFLFEYFSETQRNKGNFPGRFSGRQFSNSRSEMNVSTLELGDSALYLCASSLEQTSGIVAYEQYFGPGTRLTVT.

This chain connects TRBV28 to TRBJ2-1; the D is unclear. Looked up from germline, CDR1 is MDHEN and CDR2 is SYDVKM. This CDR3 is 13 amino acids long. Trimming removed 1 base from V and 6 bases from J, with 7 bases in between. CDR3 region: CASSLLLSNEQFF. Written as DNA, the CDR3 is TGTGCCAGCAGTTTATTACTTTCCAATGAGCAGTTCTTC. The full variable domain, its missing parts supplied by reference TRBV28 and TRBJ2-1, is DVKVTQSSRYLVKRTGEKVFLECVQDMDHENMFWYRQDPGLGLRLIYFSYDVKMKEKGDIPEGYSVSREKKERFSLILESASTNQTSMYLCASSLLLSNEQFFGPGTRLTVL.

This chain links TRBV7-3 with TRBJ1-6, with 8 bases matching TRBD1. The junction had 5 bases not matched to a gene; V was cut back by 1 base and J by 9 bases. This CDR3 region has 15 residues. Germline CDR1 is SGHTA and CDR2 is FQGTGA. CDR3 sequence: CASSLNAGQVSPLHF. CDR3 in DNA: TGTGCCAGCAGCTTAAACGCGGGACAGGTTTCACCCCTCCACTTT.

This chain connects TRBV5-1 to TRBJ2-2; D call uncertain. Germline CDR1 SGHRS, CDR2 YFSETQ. V dropped 0 bases and J dropped 4 bases, with 10 bases sitting between them. There are 15 residues in the CDR3. CDR3 residues: CASSLGTVLTGELFF. The CDR3 nucleotides are TGCGCCAGCAGCTTGGGAACAGTTCTCACCGGGGAGCTGTTTTTT.

The chain combines TRBV7-9 with TRBJ2-7, with unresolved D. Germline V gives CDR1 SEHNR, CDR2 FQNEAQ (reference sequence). Trimming removed 1 base from V and 6 bases from J, with 16 bases in between. This CDR3 spans 15 amino acids. The DNA for the CDR3 is TGTGCCAGCAGCTTAGGTCTAACTCTCCACGGCGAGCAGTACTTC. It translates to CASSLGLTLHGEQYF.